The 26 T cell receptor beta chains below all came from one sample that was sequenced in a study of blood T cells in healthy people across ages. For the second PCR, which ran for roughly 6 to 12 cycles, a sample-barcoded 5' primer and a J-beta primer mix were used. In TCRdb, the 5' RACE reads were re-called with MiXCR into one record per CDR3 protein. The sample carries roughly 570,000 distinct CDR3 sequences, 25% to 30% recorded once. The sequenced material came from blood. Source of these receptors: a woman aged 70 to 79 in good health.

The table lists this clonotype with a few counts. The rearrangement joins TRBV29-1 to TRBJ2-4; D remains unclear. Germline V lookup: CDR1 SQVTM, CDR2 ANQGSEA. V lost 4 bases and J lost 2, with 12 bases in between. The CDR3 has 14 amino acids. CDR3: CSVVQPRTKNIQYF. For the CDR3, the DNA is TGCAGCGTTGTACAGCCTCGGACCAAAAACATTCAGTACTTC.

Comment on this clonotype: In this CDR3 the conserved last residue, phenylalanine or tryptophan, is missing, so a read error is likely. This chain uses TRBV10-3 with TRBJ1-2, with 7 bases fitting TRBD1. The CDR3 covers 12 residues. CDR1 ENHRY and CDR2 SYGVKD come from the germline V gene. Losses at the gene ends were 6 bases for V and 8 bases for J; bases not matched to a gene: 6. Here the CDR3 reads CAISPNRGGYTC. In DNA, the CDR3 is TGTGCCATCAGCCCTAACAGGGGAGGCTACACCTGC.

The chain combines TRBV15 with TRBJ2-7; TRBD2 matches at 8 bases. V trimming: 0 bases; J trimming: 2 bases; junction bases outside the gene matches: 9. This CDR3 spans 17 amino acids. Germline V gene sequence: CDR1 LNHNV, CDR2 YYDKDF (reference sequence). The CDR3 here is CATSRDSGGASAYEQYF. CDR3 DNA: TGTGCCACCAGCAGAGATTCCGGGGGGGCCTCGGCCTACGAGCAGTACTTC. The variable domain in full, with the rest retrieved from reference TRBV15 and TRBJ2-7, is DAMVIQNPRYQVTQFGKPVTLSCSQTLNHNVMYWYQQKSSQAPKLLFHYYDKDFNNEADTPDNFQSRRPNTSFCFLDIRSPGLGDTAMYLCATSRDSGGASAYEQYFGPGTRLTVT.

The chain uses TRBV7-2 and TRBJ2-5; D is possibly TRBD1 or TRBD2 (5 bases each). There are 13 residues in the CDR3. The V end was cut by 1 base, the J end by 6 bases, with 9 bases between. The germline V gene has CDR1 SGHTA and CDR2 FQGNSA. The chain's CDR3 is CASSLGGIQTQYF. In nucleotides, the CDR3 is TGTGCCAGCAGCTTAGGGGGGATACAGACCCAGTACTTC.

This clonotype came up a few times. This chain joins TRBV19 and TRBJ2-1; no clear D gene. The J call is doubtful: the DNA matches TRBJ2-5 better. CDR1 is LNHDA, CDR2 SQIVND, per germline (reference sequence). CDR3 length equals 13 residues. The CDR3 sequence is CASSKRKGETQYF. For the CDR3, the DNA is TGTGCCAGTAGTAAGAGGAAGGGAGAGACCCAGTACTTC.

The genes are TRBV5-5 and TRBJ1-5, with D perhaps matching TRBD1 (5 bases). Germline loops: CDR1 SGHKS, CDR2 YYEKEE (reference sequence). The germline V and J ends were trimmed by 0 bases and 3 bases, with 13 bases remaining between them. The CDR3 is 16 amino acids. The CDR3 sequence is CASSLEPGRTNQPQHF. CDR3 nucleotides: TGTGCCAGCAGCTTGGAGCCGGGACGGACCAATCAGCCCCAGCATTTT.

The table lists this clonotype with many counts. V usage is TRBV5-1 and J usage is TRBJ2-1; either TRBD1 or TRBD2 may supply D (7 bases each). The CDR3 runs to 15 residues. Germline V gene sequence: CDR1 SGHRS, CDR2 YFSETQ. Trimming took 1 base from V and 2 from J, leaving 10 bases between them. The CDR3 nucleotides are TGCGCCAGCAGCTTGCAGGGGGGGCCCTACAATGAGCAGTTCTTC. Encoded protein: CASSLQGGPYNEQFF.

This clonotype turned up a few times. Compared with germline, one end of the junction differs, possibly owing to a read error. V and J are TRBV4-3 and TRBJ2-1; either TRBD1 or TRBD2 may supply D (6 bases each). TRBJ2-5 matches the DNA end more closely, so the J call is doubtful. CDR3 length: 16 residues. Per the germline V gene, CDR1 is LGHNA and CDR2 is YSLEER. The CDR3 spells CANSQDLGGGQETQYF. The CDR3 DNA reads TGCGCCAACAGCCAAGACCTCGGGGGCGGTCAAGAGACCCAGTACTTC.

In nucleotides, the CDR3 is TGTGCCATCAGTGTCCTGTCGACTAGCACAGATACGCAGTATTTT. It translates to CAISVLSTSTDTQYF. The rearrangement links TRBV10-3 to TRBJ2-3; D is uncertain. Germline-derived CDR1 and CDR2 are ENHRY and SYGVKD. The V end lost 4 bases, the J end lost 0 bases, and 11 bases lay between the germline ends. The CDR3 is made up of 15 amino acids.

The rearrangement links TRBV29-1 to TRBJ1-1; 7 bases are a match to TRBD1. CDR1 SQVTM and CDR2 ANQGSEA come from the germline V gene. The CDR3 has 14 residues. V trimming: 4 bases; J trimming: 0 bases; junction bases outside the gene matches: 5. CDR3 region: CSVARQGLNTEAFF. CDR3 DNA sequence: TGCAGCGTTGCAAGACAGGGCTTGAACACTGAAGCTTTCTTT.

The chain links TRBV6-6 to TRBJ1-1, with TRBD1 identical over 7 bases. Germline assignment: CDR1 MNHNY and CDR2 SVGAGI (reference sequence). There are 15 residues in the CDR3. V gave up 4 bases and J gave up 0 bases; unmatched junction bases: 5. As DNA, the CDR3 is TGTGCCAGCAGTTCTAACAGGGGCTTGAACACTGAAGCTTTCTTT. Translation gives CASSSNRGLNTEAFF.

This clonotype was seen a few times. V is TRBV20-1 and J is TRBJ1-4; no clear D gene. Germline V gives CDR1 DFQATT, CDR2 SNEGSKA (reference sequence). This CDR3 comprises 16 residues. With 0 bases removed from V and 0 bases from J, the gap between germline ends came to 11 bases. The chain's CDR3 is CSARDLHSSTNEKLFF. Here the CDR3 DNA reads TGCAGTGCTAGAGATCTTCACAGCTCAACTAATGAAAAACTGTTTTTT.

The genes are TRBV7-2 and TRBJ2-1, with D uncertain. The length of the CDR3 is 16 residues. Per germline, CDR1 SGHTA and CDR2 FQGNSA. Trimming took off 1 base at V and 7 bases at J, with 17 bases between the two ends. The CDR3 DNA follows: TGTGCCAGCAGCTTAGTTGGGCTATTCGGTCGGAATGAGCAGTTCTTC. Translation: CASSLVGLFGRNEQFF. Filled out from reference TRBV7-2 and TRBJ2-1, the complete variable domain reads GAGVSQSPSNKVTEKGKDVELRCDPISGHTALYWYRQSLGQGLEFLIYFQGNSAPDKSGLPSDRFSAERTGGSVSTLTIQRTQQEDSAVYLCASSLVGLFGRNEQFFGPGTRLTVL.

This chain connects TRBV12-3 or TRBV12-4 to TRBJ2-5, with 7 bases matching TRBD2. The CDR3 contains 13 residues. The V gene end was trimmed by 3 bases and the J gene end by 5 bases; junction bases not matched to a gene: 3. CDR3: CASSFGEGETQYF. In DNA form, the CDR3 reads TGTGCCAGCAGTTTTGGGGAGGGGGAGACCCAGTACTTC.

The V gene is TRBV20-1, the J gene TRBJ2-5; 8 positions match TRBD2. V lost 1 base, J lost 2 bases, and 9 bases stayed unmatched. This CDR3 has 16 residues. Germline CDR1 reads DFQATT; CDR2 reads SNEGSKA (reference sequence). CDR3 loop: CSARGQGTRRQETQYF. CDR3 nucleotides: TGCAGTGCTAGAGGACAAGGGACTAGGCGACAAGAGACCCAGTACTTC.

Note on this clonotype: Germline and junction disagree at one end, which may indicate a read error. The chain combines TRBV7-2 with TRBJ2-3; D gene unclear. This CDR3 comprises 12 residues. Germline V CDR1 and CDR2: SGHTA, FQGNSA. The chain's CDR3 is CASSSFADTQYF. The CDR3 DNA reads as TGTGCCAGCAGCTCATTCGCAGATACACAGTATTTT.

This clonotype was detected ten times or more. This chain uses TRBV4-2 with TRBJ2-5, with 9 bases that match TRBD2. CDR3 length: 15 residues. The germline CDR1 and CDR2 sequences are LGHNA and YNFKEQ. V gave up 6 bases and J gave up 2 bases; unmatched junction bases: 7. The CDR3 DNA reads TGTGCCAGCAGTCCGGAGACTAGCGGACAAGAGACCCAGTACTTC. Encoded protein: CASSPETSGQETQYF.

The gene calls are TRBV5-1 and TRBJ2-3, with 9 bases matching TRBD2. The CDR3 sequence is 15 residues long. Germline CDR1 SGHRS, CDR2 YFSETQ. The V gene end was trimmed by 4 bases and the J gene end by 3 bases; junction bases not matched to a gene: 6. The CDR3: CASSLTSGLTDTQYF. The DNA of the CDR3 is TGCGCCAGCAGCCTAACTAGCGGGTTGACAGATACGCAGTATTTT.

J is TRBJ1-1 and V is TRBV6-1, with D possibly TRBD1 on 6 matching bases. V lost 5 bases, J lost 3 bases, and 16 bases lay in between. Germline loops: CDR1 MNHNS, CDR2 SASEGT. The CDR3 consists of 15 residues. The CDR3 region is CASSKNWKGDTEAFF. CDR3 coding DNA: TGTGCCAGCAGTAAGAACTGGAAGGGGGACACTGAAGCTTTCTTT.

The sample holds a few counts of this clonotype. The chain uses TRBV6-5 and TRBJ2-5, with D possibly being TRBD2 (7 bases). The DNA end is more similar to TRBJ2-1, so the J call may be wrong. The CDR3 runs to 15 residues. CDR1 and CDR2 (germline): MNHEY, SVGAGI. CDR3 in DNA: TGTGCCTGCCTAGCCCGGGGGGCCCGAGGGAATGAGCAGTTCTTC. Its translation is CACLARGARGNEQFF.

V and J are TRBV6-5 and TRBJ1-4; 8 bases fit TRBD1. Trimming cost V 5 bases and J 3 bases; bases outside gene matches: 5. Germline CDR1 and CDR2: MNHEY and SVGAGI. This CDR3 contains 15 residues. The CDR3: CASSTGQASNEKLFF. As DNA, the CDR3 is TGTGCCAGCAGTACGGGACAGGCGTCTAATGAAAAACTGTTTTTT.

This chain connects TRBV5-1 to TRBJ2-2; D not certain. Looked up from germline, CDR1 is SGHRS and CDR2 is YFSETQ. Trimming removed 4 bases from V and 7 bases from J, with 11 bases in between. The CDR3 totals 13 residues. The CDR3 loop reads CASSPGPSGELFF. The CDR3 bases are TGCGCCAGCAGCCCGGGCCCAAGCGGGGAGCTGTTTTTT.

This clonotype turned up a few times. This chain joins TRBV7-8 and TRBJ2-5; D gene ambiguous. CDR3 size: 15 residues. The V and J ends lost 4 bases and 4 bases respectively, with 16 bases between them. From germline, CDR1 is SGHVS and CDR2 FQNEAQ. The chain's CDR3 is CASSYTLGWGETQYF. The CDR3 nucleotides read TGTGCCAGCAGCTACACGCTAGGATGGGGAGAGACCCAGTACTTC.

This clonotype was counted between two and nine times. In nucleotides, the CDR3 is TGCGCCAGCAGCCAAGATCAATGGGACCCCTATGGCTACACCTTC. Translated, it gives CASSQDQWDPYGYTF. The chain carries TRBV4-1 and TRBJ1-2; TRBD1 is a possible D gene (5 bases). The CDR3 contains 15 residues. Germline CDR1 is MGHRA and CDR2 is YSYEKL. The germline V and J ends were trimmed by 0 bases and 4 bases, with 12 bases remaining between them.

The J gene is TRBJ2-5, the V gene TRBV2; 7 nucleotides line up with TRBD1. V lost 5 bases, J lost 4 bases, and 10 bases stayed unmatched. This CDR3 is built from 15 residues. In germline, CDR1 is SNHLY, CDR2 FYNNEI. The DNA of the CDR3 is TGTGCCAGCAGTTCTCAGACAGGGAAAGGAGAGACCCAGTACTTC. Protein sequence: CASSSQTGKGETQYF.

The chain is built from TRBV2 and TRBJ1-3; D ambiguous. Germline CDR1 SNHLY, CDR2 FYNNEI. The CDR3 is 17 residues long. V was shortened by 8 bases and J by 0 bases, with 20 bases between the two germline ends. The CDR3 spells CASLKSGPIHSGNTIYF. CDR3 DNA: TGTGCCAGCCTAAAAAGTGGGCCGATTCACTCTGGAAACACCATATATTTT.